Reported below is one T cell receptor beta chain. Its antigen is unknown. These data are taken from a study of T-cell reconstitution after alpha-beta-depleted transplantation in children. Whole-study results and caveats: Expanded graft clones, several hundred of them, were reportedly the source of alpha-beta T cells about two months after transplant. At the one-year point after transplant, T-cell counts and TCRbeta diversity were found to come mostly from T cells that had been newly produced.

V lost 0 bases, J lost 2 bases, and 7 bases lay in between. CDR3 length: 14 residues. Germline V lookup: CDR1 MNHEY, CDR2 SVGAGI. Unique molecular identifiers tagged the TCRbeta library. One entry per CDR3 protein, called by TCRdb with MiXCR from the PCR reads. The sample has fewer than 150,000 distinct CDR3 sequences; about 9.9% are singletons. This TCR was recovered from a girl under three years old who had a stem cell transplant for combined immunodeficiency, so the T cells may come from the graft donor. Sequenced here: PBMCs, mostly from graft donor cells, sampled 180 days after TCRalphabeta/CD19-depleted stem cell transplant. This sequence joins TRBV6-5 and TRBJ2-5, with D hard to call. The CDR3: CASSYSSGQETQYF. For the CDR3, the DNA is TGTGCCAGCAGTTACTCGTCAGGACAAGAGACCCAGTACTTC.